A selection of T cell receptor beta chains follows, all from one sample in a study of T cells after yellow fever vaccination. TCRdb fed the 5' RACE reads into MiXCR, producing one record per CDR3 protein. Found here are around 340,000 distinct CDR3 sequences, around 13% of them singletons; the top ten hold 2.5% to 3.5%. The material sequenced was CD4+ T cells sorted from PBMCs, taken 15 days after the yellow fever booster vaccination. These TCRs come from a man between 18 and 35 years old who received the YFV17D yellow fever vaccine. Both conserved end residues are part of each CDR3. Each record gives: clone size, V gene, D gene, J gene, CDR3 protein, CDR3 DNA. The D gene is left open where the match is weak. Size is omitted from some rows. Given values are once, few, many or a class for expanded clones.

>.|TRBV7-9|TRBD2|TRBJ2-7
CASSPGFSGGSSYEQYF
TGTGCCAGCAGCCCAGGATTTAGCGGGGGTTCCTCCTACGAGCAGTACTTC
>.|TRBV4-1|.|TRBJ1-3
CASSQDPRRAGNTIYF
TGCGCCAGCAGCCAAGATCCCAGAAGGGCTGGAAACACCATATATTTT
>few|TRBV5-1|.|TRBJ1-1
CASSSIQGVGAFF
TGCGCCAGCAGCTCAATCCAGGGTGTCGGGGCTTTCTTT
>few|TRBV7-2|.|TRBJ2-7
CASSPEREGEQYF
TGTGCCAGCAGCCCGGAACGCGAGGGCGAGCAGTACTTC
>.|TRBV11-2|.|TRBJ2-5
CASSLWQTAGTQYF
TGTGCCAGCAGCTTATGGCAGACCGCAGGGACCCAGTACTTC
>few|TRBV12-3/TRBV12-4|TRBD1|TRBJ2-1
CASSSGDRVNEQFF
TGTGCCAGCAGTTCTGGGGACAGGGTCAATGAGCAGTTCTTC
>.|TRBV20-1|.|TRBJ1-4
CSARSPGQQNEKLFF
TGCAGTGCTAGATCTCCTGGACAGCAAAATGAAAAACTGTTTTTT
>few|TRBV29-1|.|TRBJ2-2
CSVGKTGELFF
TGCAGCGTGGGTAAAACCGGGGAGCTGTTTTTT
>few|TRBV5-4|.|TRBJ2-1
CASSSGTDLSSYNEQFF
TGTGCCAGCAGCTCTGGGACTGACTTGAGCTCCTACAATGAGCAGTTCTTC
>few|TRBV7-9|TRBD1|TRBJ1-2
CASSPGQGPDRSTF
TGTGCCAGCAGCCCGGGACAGGGCCCGGATCGATCGACGTTC
>.|TRBV29-1|.|TRBJ1-1
CSVEGNGEAFF
TGCAGCGTTGAAGGAAACGGTGAAGCTTTCTTT
>few|TRBV6-6|.|TRBJ1-5
CASSSDNQPQHF
TGTGCCAGCAGTTCTGATAATCAGCCCCAGCATTTT
>few|TRBV4-2|.|TRBJ2-7
CASSHGKNPNYEQYF
TGTGCCAGCAGCCATGGAAAAAATCCCAACTACGAGCAGTACTTC
>.|TRBV3-1|.|TRBJ2-4
CASSQDGPRLAKNIQYF
TGTGCCAGCAGCCAAGACGGCCCTCGACTAGCCAAAAACATTCAGTACTTC
>.|TRBV19|TRBD1|TRBJ1-1
CASIEQGFGTTEAFF
TGTGCCAGTATAGAACAGGGGTTTGGCACCACTGAAGCTTTCTTT
>few|TRBV7-2|TRBD2|TRBJ2-1
CASSVRGTSGIDEQFF
TGTGCCAGCAGCGTCAGAGGGACTAGCGGTATCGATGAGCAGTTCTTC
>few|TRBV7-2|.|TRBJ2-5
CASSQRAGARETQYF
TGTGCCAGCAGCCAAAGGGCAGGGGCGCGGGAGACCCAGTACTTC
>few|TRBV15|.|TRBJ2-2
CATSRDGAMNTGELFF
TGTGCCACCAGCAGAGACGGAGCGATGAACACCGGGGAGCTGTTTTTT
>few|TRBV24-1|TRBD1|TRBJ2-1
CATSDRGQGSYNEQFF
TGTGCCACCAGTGACCGAGGACAGGGCTCCTACAATGAGCAGTTCTTC
>few|TRBV4-1|TRBD1|TRBJ2-5
CASSQDGGDRGQSAQYF
TGCGCCAGCAGCCAAGATGGGGGGGACAGGGGGCAATCGGCCCAGTACTTC
>few|TRBV18|.|TRBJ1-1
CASSPRGFTEAFF
TGTGCCAGCTCACCAAGGGGTTTCACTGAAGCTTTCTTT
>few|TRBV21-1|.|TRBJ2-2
CARASAETGELFF
TGTGCCAGGGCTTCGGCCGAAACCGGGGAGCTGTTTTTT
>.|TRBV6-2/TRBV6-3|TRBD1|TRBJ2-1
CASSGYRGPYNEQFF
TGTGCCAGCAGCGGGTACAGGGGGCCCTACAATGAGCAGTTCTTC
>.|TRBV5-1|TRBD1|TRBJ1-4
CASSGTATSNEKLFF
TGCGCCAGCAGCGGGACAGCTACTTCTAATGAAAAACTGTTTTTT
>few|TRBV2|.|TRBJ2-2
CASTGTGELFF
TGTGCCAGCACCGGGACCGGGGAGCTGTTTTTT
>few|TRBV7-9|.|TRBJ2-2
CASSPAWGGVNTGELFF
TGTGCCAGCAGCCCCGCGTGGGGCGGGGTGAACACCGGGGAGCTGTTTTTT
>.|TRBV6-6|.|TRBJ1-1
CASKPGSDRNTEAFF
TGTGCCAGCAAACCGGGGTCAGATCGAAACACTGAAGCTTTCTTT
>few|TRBV12-3/TRBV12-4|.|TRBJ2-5
CASSRTGAVETQYF
TGTGCCAGCAGCCGCACTGGGGCCGTCGAGACCCAGTACTTC
>many|TRBV4-2|.|TRBJ1-3
CASSLSDNFSGNTIYF
TGTGCCAGCAGCCTATCGGACAACTTCTCTGGAAACACCATATATTTT
>.|TRBV28|TRBD1|TRBJ1-1
CASSQGRGQTNTEAFF
TGTGCCAGCAGCCAAGGGAGGGGGCAGACGAACACTGAAGCTTTCTTT
>many|TRBV29-1|.|TRBJ2-1
CSVDAGYNEQFF
TGCAGCGTTGATGCGGGATACAATGAGCAGTTCTTC
>few|TRBV4-1|TRBD1|TRBJ2-5
CASRVTGGRGTQYF
TGCGCCAGCAGGGTTACAGGGGGCAGGGGGACCCAGTACTTC
>.|TRBV6-5|.|TRBJ1-5
CASTGSNQPQHF
TGTGCCAGCACAGGGAGCAATCAGCCCCAGCATTTT
>.|TRBV5-1|.|TRBJ2-5
CASSLGGHFQETQYF
TGCGCCAGCAGCTTAGGGGGACACTTCCAAGAGACCCAGTACTTC
>.|TRBV29-1|.|TRBJ1-1
CSVASTRAFF
TGCAGCGTTGCCTCAACGAGGGCTTTCTTT
>.|TRBV5-1|.|TRBJ2-1
CASSLAQVGSYNEQFF
TGCGCCAGCAGCTTGGCTCAGGTCGGCTCCTACAATGAGCAGTTCTTC
>few|TRBV29-1|TRBD1|TRBJ1-2
CSVGGQLANYGYTF
TGCAGCGTTGGGGGACAGTTAGCTAACTATGGCTACACCTTC
>few|TRBV5-6|.|TRBJ2-5
CASQNAGYRETQYF
TGTGCCAGCCAGAATGCAGGGTATCGAGAGACCCAGTACTTC
>many|TRBV5-5|TRBD1|TRBJ1-6
CASSLGGPGQGPTPLHF
TGTGCCAGCAGCTTGGGGGGCCCGGGACAGGGCCCGACACCCCTCCACTTT
>many|TRBV10-1|TRBD1|TRBJ2-5
CASSDAGTGWETQYF
TGCGCCAGCAGTGACGCCGGGACAGGGTGGGAGACCCAGTACTTC
>many|TRBV20-1|.|TRBJ1-1
CSAREGGSNTEAFF
TGCAGTGCTAGAGAAGGAGGGTCGAACACTGAAGCTTTCTTT